This record covers a single T cell receptor (beta chain). This entry comes from a study of spatial heterogeneity in lung cancer. V shed 7 bases and J shed 3 bases, with 10 bases lying between them. The CDR3 sequence is 13 residues long. Per the germline V gene, CDR1 is MNHEY and CDR2 is SMNVEV (reference sequence). TCRdb passed the 5' RACE reads through MiXCR, listing each CDR3 protein once. The table has about 120,000 distinct CDR3 sequences, 9.5% to 14% seen once. Time point specified: blood at routine non-recurrence follow-up after resection. The sequence was obtained from a female donor with early-stage non-small cell lung cancer. The chain carries TRBV27 and TRBJ1-3; D is uncertain. The sequences come from PBMCs, collected at follow-up. CDR3 nucleotide sequence: TGTGCCAGCACTCCTGAATTTGGAAACACCATATATTTT. Protein sequence: CASTPEFGNTIYF.